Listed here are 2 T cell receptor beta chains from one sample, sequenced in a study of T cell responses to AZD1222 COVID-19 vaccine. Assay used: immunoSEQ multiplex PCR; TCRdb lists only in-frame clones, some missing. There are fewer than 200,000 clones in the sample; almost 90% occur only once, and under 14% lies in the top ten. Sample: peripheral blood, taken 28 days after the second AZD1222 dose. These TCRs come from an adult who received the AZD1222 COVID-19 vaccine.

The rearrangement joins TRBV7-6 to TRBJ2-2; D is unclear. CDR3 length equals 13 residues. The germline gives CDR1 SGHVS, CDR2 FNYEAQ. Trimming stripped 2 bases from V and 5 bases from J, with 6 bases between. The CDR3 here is CASSLRQTGELFF. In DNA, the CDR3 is TGTGCCAGCAGCTTACGGCAGACCGGGGAGCTGTTTTTT.

CDR3 sequence (DNA): TGTGCCAGCAGCCTATGGCGGGGGCGCAGCGATGAAAAACTGTTTTTT. Translating it yields CASSLWRGRSDEKLFF. This chain links TRBV7-9 with TRBJ1-4; tentative D call: TRBD1 (6 bases). This CDR3 comprises 16 residues. Germline CDR1 SEHNR, CDR2 FQNEAQ (reference sequence). V was trimmed by 5 bases and J by 6 bases, leaving 19 bases between them.